This TCR beta chain came from a study of blood T cell repertoires in COVID-19. The table came from immunoSEQ multiplex PCR; TCRdb's copy has only in-frame clones and leaves some out. The repertoire holds about 270,000 clones, with 80% to 90% as singletons. The receptor was derived from a man older than 75 with acute or convalescent COVID-19. The sequencing sample was made of peripheral blood.

The CDR3 sequence is CASSREGASGSIYEQFF. As DNA, the CDR3 is TGTGCCAGCAGCCGCGAAGGGGCTAGCGGGAGTATCTATGAGCAGTTCTTC. The chain uses TRBV3-1 (or the pseudogene TRBV3-2) and TRBJ2-1; the match to TRBD2 covers 10 bases. CDR1 and CDR2 from the germline V gene are LGHDT and YNNKEL (reference sequence). The CDR3 spans 17 residues. The V and J ends lost 4 bases and 8 bases, in that order; junction bases with no gene match: 14.